The entry that follows covers one T cell receptor beta chain sequence. This entry belongs to a study of blood T cell repertoires in COVID-19. Sequenced by immunoSEQ multiplex PCR; TCRdb stores in-frame clones only, minus some. The repertoire holds about 200,000 clones, just under 85% seen once, with 0.8% to 0.95% in the top ten. This receptor was identified in a man in his sixties with COVID-19, enrolled during active disease. Sequenced sample: peripheral blood.

The CDR3 spells CASSLDSGGGYTF. CDR3 DNA sequence: TGCGCCAGCAGCTTGGATTCGGGAGGGGGCTACACCTTC. V gene TRBV5-1 combines with J gene TRBJ1-2; D is uncertain. V was pared by 0 bases and J by 8 bases, with 11 bases between. The CDR3 loop spans 13 amino acids. The germline V gene has CDR1 SGHRS and CDR2 YFSETQ. The full variable domain, its missing parts supplied by reference TRBV5-1 and TRBJ1-2, is KAGVTQTPRYLIKTRGQQVTLSCSPISGHRSVSWYQQTPGQGLQFLFEYFSETQRNKGNFPGRFSGRQFSNSRSEMNVSTLELGDSALYLCASSLDSGGGYTFGSGTRLTVV.